The TCR beta chain under discussion was sequenced for a study of cytomegalovirus exposure and HLA in healthy donors. Findings and caveats of the study: Cytomegalovirus-associated TCR beta chains were listed, numbering some 180. Confirmation was obtained in vitro that three CMV-associated chains are specific for CMV antigens. It was reported that the classifier diagnosed cytomegalovirus status with high specificity and sensitivity in both the original and validation cohorts.

Sequenced by immunoSEQ multiplex PCR; TCRdb stores in-frame clones only, minus some. The sample has roughly 150,000 clones, more than 70% seen once. As concerns this clone: Its antigen remains unknown.

The V end lost 0 bases, the J end lost 9 bases, and 13 bases lay between the germline ends. Germline assignment: CDR1 SGHRS and CDR2 YFSETQ. CDR3 length: 14 amino acids. This receptor was taken from a man aged 18 to 30 in good health and CMV-seronegative. The chain has TRBV5-1 and TRBJ1-5; D is perhaps TRBD1 (6 bases). The sequencing sample was made of PBMCs. CDR3 DNA sequence: TGCGCCAGCAGCTTGGGAGCAGGGGAGCGGCCCCAGCATTTT. As protein: CASSLGAGERPQHF.